The present T cell receptor (beta chain) was sequenced within a study of blood T cell repertoires in COVID-19. The overall study: The samples span acute and convalescent COVID-19 from the United States, Italy and Spain. The analysed material was cDNA or gDNA that came from T cells, B-cell-depleted T cells, or PBMCs.

Source study methods: Amplifying reference gene primers gave estimates of nucleated cell counts. Sequencing used immunoSEQ multiplex PCR; TCRdb keeps in-frame clones, though not all of them. That table gives V, J and clone size, and the DNA gave D and trimming. The sample records about 200,000 clones, 70% to 90% being singletons. The V gene lost 3 bases and the J gene lost 5 bases, with 20 bases spanning the gap. Germline CDR1 reads GTSNPN; CDR2 reads SVGIG (reference sequence). The CDR3 sequence is 16 residues long. The sequence came from a man aged 55 to 69 with active or convalescent COVID-19. Sequencing input: peripheral blood. The rearrangement uses TRBV30 and TRBJ1-5, with D possibly matching TRBD1 (5 bases). In DNA, the CDR3 is TGTGCCTGGAGAAACGGTTTGGGAGGGGAGTATCAGCCCCAGCATTTT. As protein: CAWRNGLGGEYQPQHF.